The rows below give T cell receptor beta chains drawn from one sample of a study of shared clonotypes between healthy human individuals. The protocol was immunoSEQ multiplex PCR, while the TCRdb copy is restricted to in-frame clones and leaves out a portion. Seen here are about 2 million clones, about 95% observed once, and the top ten hold roughly 1.1%. The sequenced sample was naive CD8+ T cells sorted from blood. The receptors derive from a young man in good health. The CDR3 runs from the conserved cysteine through the conserved F or W.

CDR3 protein: CASSRKPYEQYF; V gene: TRBV2
CDR3 protein: CAWRGSTNTEAFF; V gene: TRBV30
CDR3 protein: CASSFPIRDNQRGTDTQYF; V gene: TRBV5-1
CDR3 protein: CASSSGEGSSYEQYF; V gene: TRBV11-2
CDR3 protein: CASSYAGPYGYTF; V gene: TRBV6-5
CDR3 protein: CASSPLWASGGGYEQYF; V gene: TRBV19
CDR3 protein: CASSLFRTTSTDTQYF; V gene: TRBV27
CDR3 protein: CASSGTPSYEQFF; V gene: TRBV6-5
CDR3 protein: CSVEDQGPGVYYTF; V gene: TRBV29-1
CDR3 protein: CASSQENPITDTQYF; V gene: TRBV4-1
CDR3 protein: CASSRNRESALFNEAFF; V gene: TRBV27
CDR3 protein: CASSPSSGGGNEQFF; V gene: TRBV4-1
CDR3 protein: CASSLLGGQWADTQYF; V gene: TRBV7-9
CDR3 protein: CASSSGTGVRETQYF; V gene: TRBV5-6
CDR3 protein: CASSDIDTGELFF; V gene: TRBV2
CDR3 protein: CASSQDTGVEQFF; V gene: TRBV4-3
CDR3 protein: CANMDSMNTEAFF; V gene: TRBV2
CDR3 protein: CASRGGEDYGYTF; V gene: TRBV2
CDR3 protein: CASSFTSGSYNEQFF; V gene: TRBV11-2
CDR3 protein: CASSFDRQSGYTF; V gene: TRBV27
CDR3 protein: CASSLSYTTLLNNEQFF; V gene: TRBV11-2
CDR3 protein: CASRQGTSTDTQYF; V gene: TRBV6-5
CDR3 protein: CASRGTTAYEQYF; V gene: TRBV6-1
CDR3 protein: CASSEPERGNTEAFF; V gene: TRBV6-1
CDR3 protein: CASSFLNEGAEAFF; V gene: TRBV5-6
CDR3 protein: CASSKQGSNLEQFF; V gene: TRBV27
CDR3 protein: CASSLGGDRDYGYTF; V gene: TRBV13
CDR3 protein: CASSASITLGNEKLFF; V gene: TRBV5-1
CDR3 protein: CASSQGGAGAHTQYF; V gene: TRBV4-3
CDR3 protein: CASSYYGGGRGEQFF; V gene: TRBV6-5
CDR3 protein: CASSPDRSGANVLTF; V gene: TRBV4-3
CDR3 protein: CASRESADNEQFF; V gene: TRBV25-1
CDR3 protein: CSVEASGGSEQYF; V gene: TRBV29-1
CDR3 protein: CASSLSLGTGGYYGYTF; V gene: TRBV27
CDR3 protein: CASSLSFIGADSYNEQFF; V gene: TRBV7-8
CDR3 protein: CASSSPGQGQETQYF; V gene: TRBV13
CDR3 protein: CASSPARSEGYTF; V gene: TRBV16
CDR3 protein: CASSELGYGSTDTQYF; V gene: TRBV25-1
CDR3 protein: CASRGGQKVDEQFF; V gene: TRBV7-9
CDR3 protein: CASSQNFGTFDYGTQYF; V gene: TRBV7-9
CDR3 protein: CAISSPPYEQYF; V gene: TRBV10-3
CDR3 protein: CASSEGQGVGETQYF; V gene: TRBV2
CDR3 protein: CASSVAKESYEQYF; V gene: TRBV9
CDR3 protein: CASHRGRGYGYTF; V gene: TRBV2
CDR3 protein: CSVQQGAVNSPLHF; V gene: TRBV29-1
CDR3 protein: CASSMAPSYEQYF; V gene: TRBV19